This record looks at one TCR beta chain sequence and its context. The authors made TCR cDNA by 5'RACE template switching, adding a universal primer site and UMIs. In TCRdb, the 5' RACE reads were re-called with MiXCR into one record per CDR3 protein. The sample lists over 85,000 distinct CDR3 sequences, 8% to 10% seen once, with approximately 16% in the top ten. The sample is drawn from a study of T cells after yellow fever vaccination. Overall study findings and caveats: Researchers cautioned that FACS-sorted repertoires could harbor abundant clonotypes contaminating from the bulk population. Booster samples showed a return of most primary-vaccination clones (roughly 95% CD4, about 87% CD8).

CDR3 length equals 14 residues. Germline-derived CDR1 and CDR2 are DFQATT and SNEGSKA (reference sequence). The V segment lost 3 bases and the J segment 10 bases; nucleotides outside the gene matches: 9. Specimen: CD8+ T cells not binding an NS4B(214-222) dextramer, sorted from PBMCs, collected around 16 days after the first yellow fever vaccination. The receptor was isolated from a man younger than 35 who received the YFV17D yellow fever vaccine. V gene TRBV20-1 combines with J gene TRBJ1-6; TRBD1 agrees at 7 bases. CDR3 sequence: CSARTGWESSPLHF. DNA for the CDR3: TGCAGTGCTAGGACAGGGTGGGAGAGCTCACCCCTCCACTTT.